This T cell receptor (beta chain) was sequenced for a study of control samples from healthy donors and cancer patients. The table came from immunoSEQ multiplex PCR; TCRdb's copy has only in-frame clones and leaves some out. Here the sample spans tens of thousands of clones, about nine tenths being singletons. CDR1 and CDR2 from the germline V gene are SEHNR and FQNEAQ (reference sequence). There are 15 residues in the CDR3. V shed 2 bases, J shed 6 bases, and the junction held 7 bases outside the gene matches. The clonotype was recovered from a middle-aged man in good health. Sequences were obtained from blood. The gene calls are TRBV7-9 and TRBJ2-1, with 7 bases fitting TRBD2. CDR3 sequence (DNA): TGTGCCAGCAGCTTATTAGGGGAGGGAATCAATGAGCAGTTCTTC. Amino acid sequence: CASSLLGEGINEQFF.